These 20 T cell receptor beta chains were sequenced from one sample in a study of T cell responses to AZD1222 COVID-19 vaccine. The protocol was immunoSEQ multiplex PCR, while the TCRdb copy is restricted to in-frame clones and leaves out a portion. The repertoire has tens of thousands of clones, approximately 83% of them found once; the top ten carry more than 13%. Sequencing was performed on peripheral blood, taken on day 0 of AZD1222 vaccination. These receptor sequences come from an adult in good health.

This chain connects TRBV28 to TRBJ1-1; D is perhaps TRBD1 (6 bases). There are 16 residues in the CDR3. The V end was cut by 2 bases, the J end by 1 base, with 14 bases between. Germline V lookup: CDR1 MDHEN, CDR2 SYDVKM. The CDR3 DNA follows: TGTGCCAGCAGTTTAGAACCAGGGGTACGGAACACTGAAGCTTTCTTT. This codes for CASSLEPGVRNTEAFF.

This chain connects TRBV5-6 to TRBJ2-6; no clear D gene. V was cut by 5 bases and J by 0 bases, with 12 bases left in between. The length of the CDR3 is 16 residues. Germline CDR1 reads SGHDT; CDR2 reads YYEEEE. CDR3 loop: CASSYDTISGANVLTF. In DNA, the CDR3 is TGTGCCAGCAGTTATGACACGATCTCTGGGGCCAACGTCCTGACTTTC. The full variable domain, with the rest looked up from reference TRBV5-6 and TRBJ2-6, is DAGVTQSPTHLIKTRGQQVTLRCSPKSGHDTVSWYQQALGQGPQFIFQYYEEEERQRGNFPDRFSGHQFPNYSSELNVNALLLGDSALYLCASSYDTISGANVLTFGAGSRLTVL.

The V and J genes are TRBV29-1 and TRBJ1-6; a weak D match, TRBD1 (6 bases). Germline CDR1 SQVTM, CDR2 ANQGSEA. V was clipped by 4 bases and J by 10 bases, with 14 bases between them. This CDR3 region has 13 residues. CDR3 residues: CSVARDIRSPLHF. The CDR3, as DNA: TGCAGCGTTGCCAGGGACATCCGCTCACCCCTCCACTTT.

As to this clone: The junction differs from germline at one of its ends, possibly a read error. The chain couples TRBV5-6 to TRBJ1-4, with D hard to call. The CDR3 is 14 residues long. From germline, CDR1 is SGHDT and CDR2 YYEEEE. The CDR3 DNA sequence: TGTGCCAGCAGCTTGTTGGCAACGAATGAAAAACTGTTTTTT. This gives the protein CASSLLATNEKLFF.

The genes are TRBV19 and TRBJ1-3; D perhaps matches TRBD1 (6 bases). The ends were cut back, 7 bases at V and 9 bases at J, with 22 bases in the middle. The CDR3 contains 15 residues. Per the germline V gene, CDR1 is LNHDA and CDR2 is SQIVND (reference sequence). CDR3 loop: CASKGCRGPGCTIYF. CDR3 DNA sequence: TGTGCCAGTAAAGGGTGCAGGGGACCTGGGTGCACCATATATTTT.

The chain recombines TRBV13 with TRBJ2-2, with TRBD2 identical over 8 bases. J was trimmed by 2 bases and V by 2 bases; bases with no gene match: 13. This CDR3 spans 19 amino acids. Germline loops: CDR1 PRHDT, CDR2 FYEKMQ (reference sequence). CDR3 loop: CASSLIASERGINTGELFF. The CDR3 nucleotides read TGTGCCAGCAGCTTAATTGCATCTGAGCGGGGGATTAACACCGGGGAGCTGTTTTTT.

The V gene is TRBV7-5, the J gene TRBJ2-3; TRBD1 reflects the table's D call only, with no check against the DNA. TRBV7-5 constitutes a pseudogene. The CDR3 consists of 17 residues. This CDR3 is CARSLGGTGGVTDTQYF. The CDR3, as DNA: TGTGCCAGAAGCTTAGGGGGGACAGGGGGTGTCACAGATACGCAGTATTTT.

The CDR3 DNA is TGTGCCAGCAGTGGTATGTTCGGCAGGTCGAATAATTCACCCCTCCACTTT. Protein product: CASSGMFGRSNNSPLHF. This chain connects TRBV6-1 to TRBJ1-6; D unclear. Trimming left V 4 bases short and J 5 bases short, with 18 bases between. The CDR3 is 17 amino acids. Germline lookup yields CDR1 MNHNS and CDR2 SASEGT.

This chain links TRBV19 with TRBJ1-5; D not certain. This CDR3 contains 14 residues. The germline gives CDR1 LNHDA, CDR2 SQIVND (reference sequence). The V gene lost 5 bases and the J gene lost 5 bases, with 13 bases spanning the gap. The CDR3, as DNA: TGTGCCAGTAGTTCCGGGAATCGGGATCAGCCCCAGCATTTT. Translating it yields CASSSGNRDQPQHF.

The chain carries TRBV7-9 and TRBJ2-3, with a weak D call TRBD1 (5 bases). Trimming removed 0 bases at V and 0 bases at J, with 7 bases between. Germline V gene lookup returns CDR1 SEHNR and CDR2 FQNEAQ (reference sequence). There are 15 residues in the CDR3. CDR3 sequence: CASSLAQVSTDTQYF. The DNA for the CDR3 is TGTGCCAGCAGCTTAGCACAGGTTAGCACAGATACGCAGTATTTT. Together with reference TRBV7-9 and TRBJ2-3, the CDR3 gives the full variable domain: DTGVSQNPRHKITKRGQNVTFRCDPISEHNRLYWYRQTLGQGPEFLTYFQNEAQLEKSRLLSDRFSAERPKGSFSTLEIQRTEQGDSAMYLCASSLAQVSTDTQYFGPGTRLTVL.

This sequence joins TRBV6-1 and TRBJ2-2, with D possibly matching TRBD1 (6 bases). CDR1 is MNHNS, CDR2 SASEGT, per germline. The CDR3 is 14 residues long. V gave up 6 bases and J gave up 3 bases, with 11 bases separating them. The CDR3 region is CASRPGHYTGELFF. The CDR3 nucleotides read TGTGCCAGCAGACCGGGACATTACACCGGGGAGCTGTTTTTT.

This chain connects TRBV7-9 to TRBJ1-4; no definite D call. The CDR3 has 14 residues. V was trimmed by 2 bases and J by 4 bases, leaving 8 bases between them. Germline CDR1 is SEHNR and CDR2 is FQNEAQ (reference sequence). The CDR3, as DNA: TGTGCCAGCAGCTTATATCCCCTTAATGAAAAACTGTTTTTT. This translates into CASSLYPLNEKLFF.

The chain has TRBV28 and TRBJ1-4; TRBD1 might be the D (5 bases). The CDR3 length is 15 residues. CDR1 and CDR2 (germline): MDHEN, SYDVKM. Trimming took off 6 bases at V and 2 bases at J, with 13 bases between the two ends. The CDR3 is CASRGRGRTNEKLFF. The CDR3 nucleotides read TGTGCCAGCAGGGGACGGGGAAGGACTAATGAAAAACTGTTTTTT. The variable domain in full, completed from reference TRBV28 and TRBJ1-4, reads DVKVTQSSRYLVKRTGEKVFLECVQDMDHENMFWYRQDPGLGLRLIYFSYDVKMKEKGDIPEGYSVSREKKERFSLILESASTNQTSMYLCASRGRGRTNEKLFFGSGTQLSVL.

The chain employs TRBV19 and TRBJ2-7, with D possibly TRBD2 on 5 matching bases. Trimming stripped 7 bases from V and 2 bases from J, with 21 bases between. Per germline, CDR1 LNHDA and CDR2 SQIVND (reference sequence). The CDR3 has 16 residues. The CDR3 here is CASTPMTTPTTYEQYF. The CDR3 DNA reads TGTGCCAGTACCCCCATGACTACCCCGACGACCTACGAGCAGTACTTC. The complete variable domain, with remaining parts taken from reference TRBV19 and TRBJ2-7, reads DGGITQSPKYLFRKEGQNVTLSCEQNLNHDAMYWYRQDPGQGLRLIYYSQIVNDFQKGDIAEGYSVSREKKESFPLTVTSAQKNPTAFYLCASTPMTTPTTYEQYFGPGTRLTVT.

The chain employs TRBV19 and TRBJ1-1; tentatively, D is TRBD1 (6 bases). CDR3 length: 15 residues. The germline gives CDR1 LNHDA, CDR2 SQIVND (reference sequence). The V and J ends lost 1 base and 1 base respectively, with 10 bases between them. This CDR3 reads CASSIGGTKNTEAFF. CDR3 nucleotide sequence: TGTGCCAGTAGTATAGGCGGGACAAAGAACACTGAAGCTTTCTTT.

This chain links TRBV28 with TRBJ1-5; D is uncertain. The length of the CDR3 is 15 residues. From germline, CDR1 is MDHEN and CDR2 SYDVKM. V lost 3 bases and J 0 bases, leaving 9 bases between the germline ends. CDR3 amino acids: CASSFVGYSNQPQHF. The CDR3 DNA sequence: TGTGCCAGCAGTTTTGTAGGGTATAGCAATCAGCCCCAGCATTTT.

DNA for the CDR3: TGCGCCAGCAGCTTGGGGGGAAAACTTGAAGCTTTCTTT. Amino acid sequence: CASSLGGKLEAFF. The rearrangement links TRBV5-1 to TRBJ1-1; D is unclear. V lost 0 bases to trimming and J lost 7 bases, with 10 bases between them. This CDR3 is 13 amino acids long. CDR1 is SGHRS and CDR2 is YFSETQ in the germline V gene. The full variable domain, in which reference TRBV5-1 and TRBJ1-1 provide the parts outside the CDR3, is KAGVTQTPRYLIKTRGQQVTLSCSPISGHRSVSWYQQTPGQGLQFLFEYFSETQRNKGNFPGRFSGRQFSNSRSEMNVSTLELGDSALYLCASSLGGKLEAFFGQGTRLTVV.

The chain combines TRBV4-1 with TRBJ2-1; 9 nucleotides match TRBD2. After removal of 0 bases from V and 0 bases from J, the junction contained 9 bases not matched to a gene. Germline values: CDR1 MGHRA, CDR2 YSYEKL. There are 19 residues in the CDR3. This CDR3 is CASSQDPSGDLSSYNEQFF. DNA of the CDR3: TGCGCCAGCAGCCAAGATCCTAGCGGGGACCTGAGCTCCTACAATGAGCAGTTCTTC.

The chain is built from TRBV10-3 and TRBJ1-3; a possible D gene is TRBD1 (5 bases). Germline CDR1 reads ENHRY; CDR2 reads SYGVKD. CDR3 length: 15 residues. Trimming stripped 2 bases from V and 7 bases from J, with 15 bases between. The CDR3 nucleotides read TGTGCCATCAGTGAGGGGGCAGGACTTAGGAACACCATATATTTT. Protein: CAISEGAGLRNTIYF.

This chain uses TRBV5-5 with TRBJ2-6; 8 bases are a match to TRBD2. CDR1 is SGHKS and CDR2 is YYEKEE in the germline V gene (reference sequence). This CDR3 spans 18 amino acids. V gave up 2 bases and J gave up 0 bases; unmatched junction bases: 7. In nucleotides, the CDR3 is TGTGCCAGCAGCTTTATGCAAGGGACTAGCTCTGGGGCCAACGTCCTGACTTTC. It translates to CASSFMQGTSSGANVLTF.